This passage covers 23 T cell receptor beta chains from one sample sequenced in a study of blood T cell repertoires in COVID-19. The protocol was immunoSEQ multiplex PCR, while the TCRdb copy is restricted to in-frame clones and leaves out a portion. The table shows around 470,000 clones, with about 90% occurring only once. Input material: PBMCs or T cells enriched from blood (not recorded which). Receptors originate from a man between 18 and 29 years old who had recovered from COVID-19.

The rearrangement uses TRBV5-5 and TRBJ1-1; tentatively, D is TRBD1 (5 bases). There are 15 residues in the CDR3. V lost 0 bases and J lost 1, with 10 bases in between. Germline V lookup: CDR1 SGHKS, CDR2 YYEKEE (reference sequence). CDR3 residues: CASSLDPQGNTEAFF. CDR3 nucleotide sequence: TGTGCCAGCAGCTTGGATCCTCAGGGGAACACTGAAGCTTTCTTT. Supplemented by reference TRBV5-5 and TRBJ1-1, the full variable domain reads DAGVTQSPTHLIKTRGQQVTLRCSPISGHKSVSWYQQVLGQGPQFIFQYYEKEERGRGNFPDRFSARQFPNYSSELNVNALLLGDSALYLCASSLDPQGNTEAFFGQGTRLTVV.

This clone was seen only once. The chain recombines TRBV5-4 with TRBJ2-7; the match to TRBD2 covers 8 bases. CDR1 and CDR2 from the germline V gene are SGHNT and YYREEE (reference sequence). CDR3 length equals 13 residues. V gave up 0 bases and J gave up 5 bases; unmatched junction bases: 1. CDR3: CASSLGGRNEQYF. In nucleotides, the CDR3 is TGTGCCAGCAGCTTGGGCGGGAGGAACGAGCAGTACTTC.

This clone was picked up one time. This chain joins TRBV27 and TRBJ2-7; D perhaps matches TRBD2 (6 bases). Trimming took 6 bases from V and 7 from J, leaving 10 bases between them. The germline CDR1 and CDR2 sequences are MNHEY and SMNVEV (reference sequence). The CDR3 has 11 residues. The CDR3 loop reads CASRGGPEQYF. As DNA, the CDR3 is TGTGCCAGCAGGGGGGGACCTGAGCAGTACTTC.

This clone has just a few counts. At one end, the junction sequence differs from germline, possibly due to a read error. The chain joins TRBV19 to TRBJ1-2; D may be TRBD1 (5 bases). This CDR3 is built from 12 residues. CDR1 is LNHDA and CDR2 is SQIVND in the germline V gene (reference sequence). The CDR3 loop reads CASSPSGRGCTF. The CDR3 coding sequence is TGTGCCAGTAGTCCGTCGGGTAGGGGCTGCACCTTC.

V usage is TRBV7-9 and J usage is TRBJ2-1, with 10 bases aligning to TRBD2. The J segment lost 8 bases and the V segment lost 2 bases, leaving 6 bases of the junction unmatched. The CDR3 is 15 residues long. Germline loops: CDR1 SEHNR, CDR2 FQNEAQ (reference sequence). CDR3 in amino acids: CASSLMASGGYEQFF. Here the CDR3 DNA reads TGTGCCAGCAGCTTAATGGCTAGCGGGGGATATGAGCAGTTCTTC.

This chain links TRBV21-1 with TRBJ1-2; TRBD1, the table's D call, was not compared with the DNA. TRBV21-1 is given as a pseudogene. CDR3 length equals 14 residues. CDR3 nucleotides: TGTGCCAGCAGGAAACCCCAGGAAGCTTATGGCTACACCTTC. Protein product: CASRKPQEAYGYTF.

The chain's CDR3 is CASRTSGFNTGELFF. The CDR3 coding sequence is TGTGCCAGCCGGACTAGCGGGTTTAACACCGGGGAGCTGTTTTTT. The chain has TRBV19 and TRBJ2-2, with 11 bases that match TRBD2. J was trimmed by 2 bases and V by 9 bases; bases with no gene match: 5. The germline CDR1 and CDR2 sequences are LNHDA and SQIVND (reference sequence). The CDR3 covers 15 residues. The full variable domain, in which reference TRBV19 and TRBJ2-2 provide the parts outside the CDR3, is DGGITQSPKYLFRKEGQNVTLSCEQNLNHDAMYWYRQDPGQGLRLIYYSQIVNDFQKGDIAEGYSVSREKKESFPLTVTSAQKNPTAFYLCASRTSGFNTGELFFGEGSRLTVL.

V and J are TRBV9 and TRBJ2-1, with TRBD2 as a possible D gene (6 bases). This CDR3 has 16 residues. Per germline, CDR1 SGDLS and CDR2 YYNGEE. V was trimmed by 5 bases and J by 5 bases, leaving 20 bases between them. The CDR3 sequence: CASSERLTGEDNEQFF. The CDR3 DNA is TGTGCCAGCAGTGAGAGGCTAACGGGAGAGGACAATGAGCAGTTCTTC.

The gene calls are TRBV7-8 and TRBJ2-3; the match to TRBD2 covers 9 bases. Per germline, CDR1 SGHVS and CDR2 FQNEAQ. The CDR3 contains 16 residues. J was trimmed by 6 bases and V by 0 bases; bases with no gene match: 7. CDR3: CASSLARGGRSDTQYF. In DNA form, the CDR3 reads TGTGCCAGCAGCTTAGCGCGGGGGGGCCGTTCCGATACGCAGTATTTT.

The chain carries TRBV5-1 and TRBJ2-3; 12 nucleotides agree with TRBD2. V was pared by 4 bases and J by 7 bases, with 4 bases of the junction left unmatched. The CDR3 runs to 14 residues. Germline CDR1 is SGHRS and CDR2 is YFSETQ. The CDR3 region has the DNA TGCGCCAGCAGCCCTGGACTAGCGGGGTATACGCAGTATTTT. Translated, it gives CASSPGLAGYTQYF.

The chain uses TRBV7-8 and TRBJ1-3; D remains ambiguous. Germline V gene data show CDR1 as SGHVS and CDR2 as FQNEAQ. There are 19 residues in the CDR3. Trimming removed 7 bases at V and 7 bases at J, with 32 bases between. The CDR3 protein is CASTPRAPSPTAPGNTIYF. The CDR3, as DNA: TGTGCCAGCACCCCCCGAGCGCCGTCCCCCACGGCTCCCGGGAACACCATATATTTT.

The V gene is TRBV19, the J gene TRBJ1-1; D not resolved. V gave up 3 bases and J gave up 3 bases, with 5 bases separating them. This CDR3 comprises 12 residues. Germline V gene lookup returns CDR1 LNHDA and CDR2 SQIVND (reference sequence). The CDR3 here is CASSITDTEAFF. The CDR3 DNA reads TGTGCCAGTAGTATCACAGACACTGAAGCTTTCTTT.

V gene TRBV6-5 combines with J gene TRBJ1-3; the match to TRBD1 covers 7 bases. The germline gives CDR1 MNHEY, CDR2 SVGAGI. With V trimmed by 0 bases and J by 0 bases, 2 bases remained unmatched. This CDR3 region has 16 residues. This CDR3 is CASSYSGQSSGNTIYF. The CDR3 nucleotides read TGTGCCAGCAGTTACTCGGGACAGAGCTCTGGAAACACCATATATTTT.

CDR3 nucleotide sequence: TGTGCCAGCAGCCCGGGGGGCCTAGGAGAAAAACTGTTTTTT. Encoded protein: CASSPGGLGEKLFF. V is TRBV7-2 and J is TRBJ1-4; maybe TRBD1 (6 bases). The V gene lost 5 bases and the J gene lost 8 bases, with 15 bases spanning the gap. Looked up from germline, CDR1 is SGHTA and CDR2 is FQGNSA. This CDR3 region has 14 residues.

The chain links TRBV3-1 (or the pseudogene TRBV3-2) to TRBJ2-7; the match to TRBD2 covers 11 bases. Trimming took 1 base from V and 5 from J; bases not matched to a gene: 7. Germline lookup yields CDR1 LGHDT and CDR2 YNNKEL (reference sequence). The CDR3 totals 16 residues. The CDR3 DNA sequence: TGTGCCAGCAGCCAAGTACTGACTAGCGGGATTAACGAGCAGTACTTC. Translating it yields CASSQVLTSGINEQYF.

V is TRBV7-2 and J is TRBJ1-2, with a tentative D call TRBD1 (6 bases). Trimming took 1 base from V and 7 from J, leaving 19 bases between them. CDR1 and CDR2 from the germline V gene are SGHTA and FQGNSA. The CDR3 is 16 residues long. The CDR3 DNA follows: TGTGCCAGCAGCTTAGGAGTCGGGGGGCGCACGGGTGGCTACACCTTC. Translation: CASSLGVGGRTGGYTF.

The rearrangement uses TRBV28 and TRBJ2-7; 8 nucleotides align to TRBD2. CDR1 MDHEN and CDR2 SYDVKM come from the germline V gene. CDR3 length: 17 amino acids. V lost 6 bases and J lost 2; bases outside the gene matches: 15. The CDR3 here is CASSISAGGRGAYEQYF. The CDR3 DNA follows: TGTGCCAGCAGCATCTCCGCCGGAGGGCGGGGGGCCTACGAGCAGTACTTC.

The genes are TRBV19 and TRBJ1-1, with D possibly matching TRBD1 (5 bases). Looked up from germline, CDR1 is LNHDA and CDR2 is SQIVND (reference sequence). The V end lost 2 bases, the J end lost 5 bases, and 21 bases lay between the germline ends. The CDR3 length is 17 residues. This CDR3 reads CASSIYPQELGGTEAFF. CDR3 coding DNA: TGTGCCAGTAGTATATATCCCCAAGAGTTGGGGGGGACTGAAGCTTTCTTT. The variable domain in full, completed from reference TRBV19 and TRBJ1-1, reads DGGITQSPKYLFRKEGQNVTLSCEQNLNHDAMYWYRQDPGQGLRLIYYSQIVNDFQKGDIAEGYSVSREKKESFPLTVTSAQKNPTAFYLCASSIYPQELGGTEAFFGQGTRLTVV.

Here the CDR3 reads CAWNGGTDTQYF. The CDR3 DNA sequence: TGTGCCTGGAACGGGGGTACAGATACGCAGTATTTT. V usage is TRBV30 and J usage is TRBJ2-3; possibly TRBD2 for D (6 bases). Trimming shortened V by 4 bases and J by 3 bases, and 8 bases separated the two germline ends. From germline, CDR1 is GTSNPN and CDR2 SVGIG (reference sequence). CDR3 size: 12 residues.

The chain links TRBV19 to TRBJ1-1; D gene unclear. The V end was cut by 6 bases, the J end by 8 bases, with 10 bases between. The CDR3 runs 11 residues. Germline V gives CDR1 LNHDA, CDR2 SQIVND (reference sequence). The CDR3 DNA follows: TGTGCCAGTAGCCTCGGAGGAGAAGCTTTCTTT. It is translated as CASSLGGEAFF.

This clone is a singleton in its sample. The CDR3 nucleotides read TGCACCAGCAGCCAAGCCAGGGGCAATCAGCCCCAGCATTTT. Protein: CTSSQARGNQPQHF. The chain uses TRBV1 and TRBJ1-5; the D segment call TRBD1 is taken from the table without a DNA check. TRBV1 is assigned pseudogene status. CDR3 length: 14 residues.

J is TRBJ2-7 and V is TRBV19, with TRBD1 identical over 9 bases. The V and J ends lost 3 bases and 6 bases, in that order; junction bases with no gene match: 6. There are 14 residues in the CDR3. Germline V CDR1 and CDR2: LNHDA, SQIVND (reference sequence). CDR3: CASSMGTGHSEQYF. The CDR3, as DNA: TGTGCCAGTAGTATGGGGACAGGGCATTCCGAGCAGTACTTC.

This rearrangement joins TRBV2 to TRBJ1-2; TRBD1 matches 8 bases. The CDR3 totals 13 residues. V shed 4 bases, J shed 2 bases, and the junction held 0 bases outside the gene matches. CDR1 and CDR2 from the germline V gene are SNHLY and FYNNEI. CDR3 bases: TGTGCCAGCAGTGGGACAGGGAACTATGGCTACACCTTC. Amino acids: CASSGTGNYGYTF.